A single sample gave rise to the 8 T cell receptor beta chains below, sequenced in a study of blood T cell repertoires in COVID-19. Only in-frame clones appear in the TCRdb table, and some are missing; sequencing was by immunoSEQ multiplex PCR. Here the sample spans roughly 200,000 clones, approximately 80% being singletons. Sample: peripheral blood. These receptors were obtained from a man aged 40-49 years with acute or convalescent COVID-19.

The V call is TRBV5-4, the J call TRBJ2-1, with unresolved D. V was shortened by 4 bases and J by 5 bases, with 10 bases between the two germline ends. Germline-derived CDR1 and CDR2 are SGHNT and YYREEE (reference sequence). The CDR3 runs to 13 residues. The CDR3 region has the DNA TGTGCCAGCAGCGCGTCGCCGGACAATGAGCAGTTCTTC. Its protein is CASSASPDNEQFF.

The V and J genes are TRBV11-2 and TRBJ1-3, with 7 bases lining up with TRBD1. V gave up 5 bases and J gave up 0 bases; unmatched junction bases: 10. There are 17 residues in the CDR3. Germline V CDR1 and CDR2: SGHAT, FQNNGV. In DNA, the CDR3 is TGTGCCAGCAGCAGGACCTCAGGGGGGATCTCTGGAAACACCATATATTTT. This codes for CASSRTSGGISGNTIYF.

The rearrangement links TRBV10-3 to TRBJ2-5; D perhaps matches TRBD1 (7 bases). Between the trimmed V and J ends, which lost 2 bases and 2 bases, there was a span of 12 bases. Germline V lookup: CDR1 ENHRY, CDR2 SYGVKD. This CDR3 comprises 15 residues. CDR3 in DNA: TGTGCCATCAGTGAGGCAGGGGGGCTTCAAGAGACCCAGTACTTC. This codes for CAISEAGGLQETQYF.

This chain joins TRBV27 and TRBJ2-2; 10 positions agree with TRBD1. The CDR3 runs to 16 residues. V was pared by 6 bases and J by 7 bases, with 11 bases of the junction left unmatched. Germline V lookup: CDR1 MNHEY, CDR2 SMNVEV (reference sequence). The CDR3 bases are TGTGCCAGCAGCGGTGAGGGACAGGGGTTCTTCGGGGAGCTGTTTTTT. This gives the protein CASSGEGQGFFGELFF.

This clone was observed once. The chain joins TRBV7-3 to TRBJ1-3; D call uncertain. The CDR3 is made up of 19 amino acids. Trimming took off 1 base at V and 4 bases at J, with 23 bases between the two ends. The germline gives CDR1 SGHTA, CDR2 FQGTGA. The CDR3 reads CASSLIGYRLRLSGNTIYF. The CDR3 DNA reads TGTGCCAGCAGCTTAATTGGGTATAGATTGAGACTATCGGGAAACACCATATATTTT.

The chain recombines TRBV3-1 (or the pseudogene TRBV3-2) with TRBJ1-1; D not certain. This CDR3 comprises 12 residues. V was cut by 2 bases and J by 8 bases, with 9 bases left in between. The V gene's germline CDR1 is LGHDT and CDR2 YNNKEL (reference sequence). CDR3 region: CASSQRGGEAFF. CDR3 in DNA: TGTGCCAGCAGCCAAAGAGGTGGGGAAGCTTTCTTT.

The chain joins TRBV29-1 to TRBJ1-1; 7 bases align to TRBD1. This CDR3 comprises 14 residues. From germline, CDR1 is SQVTM and CDR2 ANQGSEA. The V segment lost 6 bases and the J segment 5 bases; nucleotides outside the gene matches: 12. The CDR3 is CSVAAQRGQTEAFF. As DNA, the CDR3 is TGCAGCGTCGCCGCCCAGAGGGGGCAAACTGAAGCTTTCTTT. The variable domain in full, with the rest retrieved from reference TRBV29-1 and TRBJ1-1, is SAVISQKPSRDICQRGTSLTIQCQVDSQVTMMFWYRQQPGQSLTLIATANQGSEATYESGFVIDKFPISRPNLTFSTLTVSNMSPEDSSIYLCSVAAQRGQTEAFFGQGTRLTVV.

The chain is built from TRBV29-1 and TRBJ1-5; TRBD1 matches at 7 bases. Germline loops: CDR1 SQVTM, CDR2 ANQGSEA. V was pared by 1 base and J by 5 bases, with 2 bases of the junction left unmatched. The CDR3 totals 13 residues. The CDR3 DNA reads TGCAGCGTTGAAGGTGGGACAGATCAGCCCCAGCATTTT. This sequence encodes CSVEGGTDQPQHF. The complete variable domain, with remaining parts taken from reference TRBV29-1 and TRBJ1-5, reads SAVISQKPSRDICQRGTSLTIQCQVDSQVTMMFWYRQQPGQSLTLIATANQGSEATYESGFVIDKFPISRPNLTFSTLTVSNMSPEDSSIYLCSVEGGTDQPQHFGDGTRLSIL.